This TCR beta chain is from a study of blood T cell repertoires in COVID-19. As for the study in general: COVID-19 samples from acute and convalescent phases originated in the United States, Italy and Spain. The cDNA or gDNA used as material had been derived from T cells, B-cell-depleted T cells, or PBMCs.

The CDR3 has 15 residues. The germline V gene encodes CDR1 KGHSH and CDR2 LQKENI. V gave up 5 bases and J gave up 7 bases; unmatched junction bases: 11. In the source study's methods: Estimated nucleated cell counts came from reference gene primer amplification. Profiled with immunoSEQ multiplex PCR; TCRdb holds only in-frame clones, not every one. Clonal size and the V and J genes are those of that table, whereas D and trimming came from the DNA. The repertoire holds 55,000 to 80,000 clones, about 86% seen once, with 5% to 6.5% in the top ten. This clone came up a few times. V and J are TRBV18 and TRBJ2-7; 10 positions agree with TRBD1. The receptor was isolated from a man aged 50-60 years with active COVID-19. The source material was peripheral blood. In DNA, the CDR3 is TGTGCCAGCTCAGCCCGGGACAGGGGCTCCGGGGAGCAGTACTTC. It yields the protein CASSARDRGSGEQYF.